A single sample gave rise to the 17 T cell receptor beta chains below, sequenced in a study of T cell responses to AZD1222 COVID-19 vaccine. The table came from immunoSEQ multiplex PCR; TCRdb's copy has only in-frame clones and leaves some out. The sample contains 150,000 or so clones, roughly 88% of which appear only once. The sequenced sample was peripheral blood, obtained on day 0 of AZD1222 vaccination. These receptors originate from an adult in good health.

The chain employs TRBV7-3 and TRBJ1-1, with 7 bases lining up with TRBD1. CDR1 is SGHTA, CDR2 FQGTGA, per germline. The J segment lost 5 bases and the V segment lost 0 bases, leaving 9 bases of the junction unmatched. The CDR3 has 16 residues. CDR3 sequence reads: CASSLTSEQGGTEAFF. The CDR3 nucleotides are TGTGCCAGCAGCTTAACGTCGGAGCAGGGGGGGACTGAAGCTTTCTTT.

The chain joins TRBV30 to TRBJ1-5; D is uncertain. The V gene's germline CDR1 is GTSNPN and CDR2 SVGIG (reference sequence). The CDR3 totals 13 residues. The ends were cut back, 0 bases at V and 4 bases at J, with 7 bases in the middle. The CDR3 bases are TGTGCCTGGAGTGTACTCGGGAATCAGCCCCAGCATTTT. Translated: CAWSVLGNQPQHF.

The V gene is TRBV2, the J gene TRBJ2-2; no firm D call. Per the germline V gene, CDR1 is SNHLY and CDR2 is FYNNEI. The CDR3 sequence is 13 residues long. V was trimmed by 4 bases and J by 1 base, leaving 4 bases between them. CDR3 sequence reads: CASSVGNTGELFF. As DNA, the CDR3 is TGTGCCAGCAGTGTGGGGAACACCGGGGAGCTGTTTTTT.

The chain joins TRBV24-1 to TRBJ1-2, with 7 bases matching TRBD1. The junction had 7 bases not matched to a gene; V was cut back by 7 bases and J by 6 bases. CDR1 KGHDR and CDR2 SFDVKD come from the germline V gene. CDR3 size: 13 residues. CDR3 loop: CATRGGASDGYTF. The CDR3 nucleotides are TGTGCCACCAGAGGGGGCGCGTCGGATGGCTACACCTTC.

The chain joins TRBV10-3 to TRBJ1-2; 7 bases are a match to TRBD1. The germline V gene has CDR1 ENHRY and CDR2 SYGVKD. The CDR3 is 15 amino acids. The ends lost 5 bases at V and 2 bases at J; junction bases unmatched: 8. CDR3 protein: CAISSNTGENYGYTF. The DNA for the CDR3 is TGTGCCATCAGTAGCAATACAGGGGAAAACTATGGCTACACCTTC.

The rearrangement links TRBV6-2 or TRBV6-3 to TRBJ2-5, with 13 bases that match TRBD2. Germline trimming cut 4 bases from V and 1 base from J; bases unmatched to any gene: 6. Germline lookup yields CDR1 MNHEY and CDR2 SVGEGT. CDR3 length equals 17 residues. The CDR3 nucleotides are TGTGCCAGCAGTTGGGGGGGACTAGCGGGGTCCCAAGAGACCCAGTACTTC. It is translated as CASSWGGLAGSQETQYF.

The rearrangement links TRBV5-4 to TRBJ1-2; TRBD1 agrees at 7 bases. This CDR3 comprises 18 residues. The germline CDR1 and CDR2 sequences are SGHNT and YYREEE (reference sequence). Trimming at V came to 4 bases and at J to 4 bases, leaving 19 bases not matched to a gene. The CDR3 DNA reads TGTGCCAGCAGCCCACGGACAGGCGACCCGGCAGGGGCCTATGGCTACACCTTC. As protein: CASSPRTGDPAGAYGYTF.

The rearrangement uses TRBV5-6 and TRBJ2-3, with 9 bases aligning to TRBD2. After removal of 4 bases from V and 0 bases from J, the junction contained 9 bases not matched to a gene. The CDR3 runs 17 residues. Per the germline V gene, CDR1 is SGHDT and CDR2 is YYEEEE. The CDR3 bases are TGTGCCAGCAGCCTGCGGGCGACTAGCGGTAGCACAGATACGCAGTATTTT. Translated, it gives CASSLRATSGSTDTQYF.

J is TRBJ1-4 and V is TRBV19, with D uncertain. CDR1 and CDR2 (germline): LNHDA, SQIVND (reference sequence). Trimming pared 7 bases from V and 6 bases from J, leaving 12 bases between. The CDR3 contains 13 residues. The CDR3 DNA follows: TGTGCCAGTAAACGGGGTTCGGATGAAAAACTGTTTTTT. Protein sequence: CASKRGSDEKLFF.

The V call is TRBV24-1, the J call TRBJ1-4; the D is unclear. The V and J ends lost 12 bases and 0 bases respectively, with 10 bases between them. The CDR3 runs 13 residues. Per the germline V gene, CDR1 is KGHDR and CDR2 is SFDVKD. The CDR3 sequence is CALQNSTNEKLFF. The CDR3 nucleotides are TGTGCCCTCCAGAATTCAACTAATGAAAAACTGTTTTTT.

CDR3 sequence (DNA): TGTGCCAGCAGCTTAGTAGGGACAGGGCCTCAGAACTATGGCTACACCTTC. It translates to CASSLVGTGPQNYGYTF. The V and J genes are TRBV7-2 and TRBJ1-2; 9 nucleotides line up with TRBD1. V trimming: 1 base; J trimming: 2 bases; junction bases outside the gene matches: 8. Germline CDR1 reads SGHTA; CDR2 reads FQGNSA. The CDR3 runs to 17 residues.

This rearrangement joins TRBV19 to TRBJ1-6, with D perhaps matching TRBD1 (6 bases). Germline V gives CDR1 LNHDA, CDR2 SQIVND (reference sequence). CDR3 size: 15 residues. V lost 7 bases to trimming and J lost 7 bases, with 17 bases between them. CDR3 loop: CASNPQGRSNSPLHF. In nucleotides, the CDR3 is TGTGCCAGTAACCCCCAGGGGAGATCGAATTCACCCCTCCACTTT.

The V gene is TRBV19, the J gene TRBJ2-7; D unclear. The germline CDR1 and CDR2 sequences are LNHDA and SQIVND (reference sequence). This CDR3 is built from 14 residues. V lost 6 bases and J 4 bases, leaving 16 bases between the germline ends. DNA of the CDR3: TGTGCCAGTAGGACGGACCCCCTCGGGTACGAGCAGTACTTC. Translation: CASRTDPLGYEQYF.

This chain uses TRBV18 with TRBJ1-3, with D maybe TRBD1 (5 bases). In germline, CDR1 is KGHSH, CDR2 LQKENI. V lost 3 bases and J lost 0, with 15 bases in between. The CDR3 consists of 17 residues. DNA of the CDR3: TGTGCCAGCTCACCTGGACAAGGGATATACTCTGGAAACACCATATATTTT. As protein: CASSPGQGIYSGNTIYF.

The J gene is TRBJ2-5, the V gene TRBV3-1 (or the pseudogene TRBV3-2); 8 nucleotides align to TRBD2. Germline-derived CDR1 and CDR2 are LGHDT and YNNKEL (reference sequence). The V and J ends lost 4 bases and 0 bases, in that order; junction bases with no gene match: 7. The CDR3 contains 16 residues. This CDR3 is CASSPLSGGYQETQYF. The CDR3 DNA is TGTGCCAGCAGCCCTCTCAGCGGGGGCTACCAAGAGACCCAGTACTTC.

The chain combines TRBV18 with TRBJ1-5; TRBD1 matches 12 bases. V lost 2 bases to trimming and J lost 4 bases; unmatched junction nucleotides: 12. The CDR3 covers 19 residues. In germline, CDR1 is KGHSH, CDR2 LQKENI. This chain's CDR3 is CASSPVSGTGGRLNQPQHF. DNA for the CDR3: TGTGCCAGCTCACCAGTAAGCGGGACAGGGGGCAGATTGAATCAGCCCCAGCATTTT.

The CDR3 nucleotides read TGTGCCAGCAGCTCCAACATCGGGGCTAGCGGGGATGGACGAGAGACCCAGTACTTC. This sequence encodes CASSSNIGASGDGRETQYF. V usage is TRBV7-2 and J usage is TRBJ2-5; the match to TRBD2 covers 9 bases. CDR3 size: 19 residues. The germline V gene encodes CDR1 SGHTA and CDR2 FQGNSA. J gave up 4 bases and V 4 bases, and 19 bases lay outside the gene matches. The variable domain in full, with the rest retrieved from reference TRBV7-2 and TRBJ2-5, is GAGVSQSPSNKVTEKGKDVELRCDPISGHTALYWYRQSLGQGLEFLIYFQGNSAPDKSGLPSDRFSAERTGGSVSTLTIQRTQQEDSAVYLCASSSNIGASGDGRETQYFGPGTRLLVL.